This TCR beta chain was sequenced in a study of T cell repertoires in cytomegalovirus infection (dated by TCRdb to between 2018 and 2021). For context, the study as a whole: Recently identified HLA-C-restricted CMV epitopes, whose presentation resists viral immunomodulation, were targeted by peptide stimulations together with well-studied HLA-B-restricted epitopes. Because public TCR beta signatures pointed to carriage of CMV infection together with the matching HLA type, the HLA type of each donor mattered for the analysis.

This clonotype has a count of ten or more. Its antigen remains unidentified. No qualities accompany the bases; no much larger clone lies one base away. The treatment or condition tag for this specimen amounts to: in vitro stimulation with specific CMV peptide epitopes to enrich CMV-specific T cells. Sequenced using an Illumina HiSeq 1500. TCRdb passed the public sequencing reads through fastp at Q25 and MiXCR, retaining productive beta sequences. Records with the same CDR3 protein are collapsed into one entry carrying the most frequent genes and DNA. The sample table lists some 920,000 distinct CDR3 sequences, roughly 31% of them with a count of one. The ten top clones hold over 12% of the sample. Between the V and J ends, shortened by 0 bases and 4 bases respectively, the junction contains 12 bases. The CDR3 covers 15 residues, taking in both the cysteine and the phenylalanine. Left in the record is the CDR3 DNA by itself, 45 bases read in frame from the first base. The germline V gene sets CDR1 to SGHVS and CDR2 to FQNEAQ.

Results and caveats for the whole study, not just this receptor: Carriers of CMV infection plus the relevant HLA type were discriminated by the cumulative frequency of public TCR beta family members in the study cohort and in an independent roughly 400-donor cohort. The ex vivo response was dominated by HLA-C-restricted CMV-specific TCR beta clonotypes, which also provided the single most frequent clonotype in two of eight donors.

The V and J segments used are TRBV7-8 and TRBJ1-1; perhaps TRBD1 is the D gene, with 5 bases matching. The receptor was derived from a human donor in good health (CMV status not recorded). Some clones in this sample may be carry-over from other donors' samples. This specimen was cultured CD8+ T cells from PBMCs, taken from culture after CMV antigen stimulation. The CDR3 in this case is CASSLATWGSTEAFF. The sequenced DNA is TGTGCCAGCAGCTTAGCGACTTGGGGCAGCACTGAAGCTTTCTTT.